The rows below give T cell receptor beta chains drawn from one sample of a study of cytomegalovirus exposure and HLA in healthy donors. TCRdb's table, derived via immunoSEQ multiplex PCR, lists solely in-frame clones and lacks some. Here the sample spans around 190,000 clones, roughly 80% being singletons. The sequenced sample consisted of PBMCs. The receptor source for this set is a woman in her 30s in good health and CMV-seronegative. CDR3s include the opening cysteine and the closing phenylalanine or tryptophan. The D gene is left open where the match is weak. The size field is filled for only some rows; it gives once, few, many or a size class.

cdr3_aa: CASSLAHNEQFF
cdr3_nt: TGTGCCAGCAGTTTAGCGCACAATGAGCAGTTCTTC
d_call: -
clone_size: -
v_call: TRBV28
j_call: TRBJ2-1

cdr3_aa: CASSSPHRGNTEAFF
cdr3_nt: TGTGCCAGCAGTTCCCCCCACAGGGGCAACACTGAAGCTTTCTTT
d_call: TRBD1
clone_size: -
v_call: TRBV28
j_call: TRBJ1-1

cdr3_aa: CASLEAGGYTF
cdr3_nt: TGTGCCAGTTTGGAGGCGGGCGGCTACACCTTC
d_call: -
clone_size: -
v_call: TRBV6-6
j_call: TRBJ1-2

cdr3_aa: CAISVDRDQPQHF
cdr3_nt: TGTGCCATCAGTGTAGACAGGGATCAGCCCCAGCATTTT
d_call: TRBD1
clone_size: -
v_call: TRBV10-3
j_call: TRBJ1-5

cdr3_aa: CASSPGTGYSNQPQHF
cdr3_nt: TGTGCCAGCAGCCCCGGGACAGGATATAGCAATCAGCCCCAGCATTTT
d_call: TRBD1
clone_size: -
v_call: TRBV28
j_call: TRBJ1-5

cdr3_aa: CASRTGGYNEQFF
cdr3_nt: TGTGCCAGCAGGACAGGGGGCTACAATGAGCAGTTCTTC
d_call: TRBD1
clone_size: -
v_call: TRBV6-5
j_call: TRBJ2-1

cdr3_aa: CASSASGREIPTDTQYF
cdr3_nt: TGCGCCAGCAGCGCGAGTGGGCGGGAGATCCCCACAGATACGCAGTATTTT
d_call: TRBD2
clone_size: -
v_call: TRBV10-1
j_call: TRBJ2-3

cdr3_aa: CSSSLRRDIDTQYF
cdr3_nt: TGTTCCAGCAGCCTCAGACGGGATATCGATACGCAGTATTTT
d_call: -
clone_size: -
v_call: TRBV7-9
j_call: TRBJ2-3

cdr3_aa: CSAFPWSLSTDTQYF
cdr3_nt: TGCAGCGCCTTCCCATGGAGCCTAAGCACAGATACGCAGTATTTT
d_call: -
clone_size: -
v_call: TRBV29-1
j_call: TRBJ2-3

cdr3_aa: CASSVGGGGNQPQHF
cdr3_nt: TGTGCCAGCAGCGTAGGGGGAGGGGGCAATCAGCCCCAGCATTTT
d_call: -
clone_size: -
v_call: TRBV9
j_call: TRBJ1-5

cdr3_aa: CASSRHRGAQGAFF
cdr3_nt: TGTGCCAGCAGCCGGCACCGGGGGGCGCAGGGGGCTTTCTTT
d_call: -
clone_size: -
v_call: TRBV28
j_call: TRBJ1-1

cdr3_aa: CASSIRRSTIYF
cdr3_nt: TGTGCCAGTAGTATACGCAGAAGCACCATATATTTT
d_call: -
clone_size: -
v_call: TRBV19
j_call: TRBJ1-3

cdr3_aa: CARSLAPRYTNTGELFF
cdr3_nt: TGTGCCAGAAGCTTAGCGCCTCGCTATACGAACACCGGGGAGCTGTTTTTT
d_call: -
clone_size: -
v_call: TRBV7-5
j_call: TRBJ2-2

cdr3_aa: CAISATGGKAGNTIYF
cdr3_nt: TGTGCCATCAGTGCCACAGGGGGCAAGGCTGGAAACACCATATATTTT
d_call: TRBD1
clone_size: few
v_call: TRBV10-3
j_call: TRBJ1-3

cdr3_aa: CASSLLPSGTYPLYEQYF
cdr3_nt: TGTGCCAGCAGTTTATTACCTAGCGGGACATACCCCCTCTACGAGCAGTACTTC
d_call: TRBD2
clone_size: -
v_call: TRBV28
j_call: TRBJ2-7

cdr3_aa: CASSEERSTDTQYF
cdr3_nt: TGTGCCAGCAGCGAGGAACGCTCGACAGATACGCAGTATTTT
d_call: -
clone_size: -
v_call: TRBV2
j_call: TRBJ2-3

cdr3_aa: CASSLSQRIAGGYNEQFF
cdr3_nt: TGTGCCAGCAGTTTATCCCAGAGAATAGCGGGAGGCTACAATGAGCAGTTCTTC
d_call: TRBD2
clone_size: -
v_call: TRBV27
j_call: TRBJ2-1

cdr3_aa: CTKGAGSSTDTQYF
cdr3_nt: TGCACCAAAGGGGCCGGTTCAAGCACAGATACGCAGTATTTT
d_call: -
clone_size: -
v_call: TRBV1
j_call: TRBJ2-3

cdr3_aa: CAWAGPGQETQYF
cdr3_nt: TGTGCCTGGGCGGGCCCCGGGCAAGAGACCCAGTACTTC
d_call: -
clone_size: -
v_call: TRBV30
j_call: TRBJ2-5

cdr3_aa: CASSLGGTGVVLTDTQYF
cdr3_nt: TGTGCCAGCAGCTTGGGGGGGACAGGGGTGGTCCTCACAGATACGCAGTATTTT
d_call: TRBD1
clone_size: -
v_call: TRBV5-4
j_call: TRBJ2-3

cdr3_aa: CASQGAPPANEKLFF
cdr3_nt: TGTGCCAGTCAGGGGGCGCCTCCAGCTAATGAAAAACTGTTTTTT
d_call: TRBD1
clone_size: -
v_call: TRBV2
j_call: TRBJ1-4

cdr3_aa: CASSGLAGVRTGELFF
cdr3_nt: TGTGCCAGCAGTGGACTAGCGGGAGTCCGCACCGGGGAGCTGTTTTTT
d_call: TRBD2
clone_size: -
v_call: TRBV27
j_call: TRBJ2-2

cdr3_aa: CASSLSRAQETQYF
cdr3_nt: TGTGCCAGCAGTTTATCCAGGGCCCAAGAGACCCAGTACTTC
d_call: -
clone_size: -
v_call: TRBV28
j_call: TRBJ2-5

cdr3_aa: CASSGRGPDTQYF
cdr3_nt: TGTGCCAGCAGTGGCAGGGGGCCAGATACGCAGTATTTT
d_call: TRBD1
clone_size: -
v_call: TRBV2
j_call: TRBJ2-3

cdr3_aa: CSAKDRSGANVLTF
cdr3_nt: TGCAGCGCTAAGGACAGGTCTGGGGCCAACGTCCTGACTTTC
d_call: TRBD1
clone_size: -
v_call: TRBV29-1
j_call: TRBJ2-6

cdr3_aa: CASSSQGESGANVLTF
cdr3_nt: TGCGCCAGCAGCTCTCAGGGGGAGTCTGGGGCCAACGTCCTGACTTTC
d_call: TRBD1
clone_size: -
v_call: TRBV5-1
j_call: TRBJ2-6

cdr3_aa: CASSVQGMQGTEAFF
cdr3_nt: TGCGCCAGCAGCGTACAAGGGATGCAGGGGACTGAAGCTTTCTTT
d_call: -
clone_size: few
v_call: TRBV5-1
j_call: TRBJ1-1

cdr3_aa: CASSLEGAGETQYF
cdr3_nt: TGTGCTAGCAGCTTAGAGGGGGCTGGAGAGACCCAGTACTTC
d_call: TRBD1
clone_size: once
v_call: TRBV7-7
j_call: TRBJ2-5

cdr3_aa: CASSLEEGEQYF
cdr3_nt: TGTGCCAGCAGTTTAGAGGAGGGGGAGCAGTACTTC
d_call: -
clone_size: few
v_call: TRBV28
j_call: TRBJ2-7

cdr3_aa: CASSLLTSGPYEQYF
cdr3_nt: TGTGCCAGCAGCTTGCTAACTAGCGGACCCTACGAGCAGTACTTC
d_call: TRBD2
clone_size: few
v_call: TRBV5-4
j_call: TRBJ2-7

cdr3_aa: CASSPTPQGAYEQYF
cdr3_nt: TGCGCCAGCAGCCCAACCCCCCAGGGGGCCTACGAGCAGTACTTC
d_call: TRBD1
clone_size: -
v_call: TRBV4-1
j_call: TRBJ2-7

cdr3_aa: CASSSWADSNQPQHF
cdr3_nt: TGTGCCAGTAGCTCGTGGGCTGATAGCAATCAGCCCCAGCATTTT
d_call: -
clone_size: -
v_call: TRBV19
j_call: TRBJ1-5

cdr3_aa: CASSKTWGYPF
cdr3_nt: TGTGCCAGTAGCAAGACCTGGGGCTACCCCTTC
d_call: -
clone_size: -
v_call: TRBV19
j_call: TRBJ1-2

cdr3_aa: CASSLVQNYGYTF
cdr3_nt: TGCGCCAGCAGCTTGGTACAGAACTATGGCTACACCTTC
d_call: -
clone_size: -
v_call: TRBV5-1
j_call: TRBJ1-2

cdr3_aa: CASSLGLAGVLDTQYF
cdr3_nt: TGTGCCAGCAGCCTGGGACTAGCGGGGGTGTTGGATACGCAGTATTTT
d_call: TRBD2
clone_size: -
v_call: TRBV13
j_call: TRBJ2-3

cdr3_aa: CASTHRAIYGYPF
cdr3_nt: TGTGCCAGCACCCACAGGGCCATCTATGGCTACCCCTTC
d_call: -
clone_size: -
v_call: TRBV6-1
j_call: TRBJ1-2

cdr3_aa: CASSQADSGGANEQFF
cdr3_nt: TGTGCCAGCAGCCAAGCAGACAGCGGGGGGGCAAATGAGCAGTTCTTC
d_call: TRBD2
clone_size: -
v_call: TRBV4-2
j_call: TRBJ2-1

cdr3_aa: CASTLWTGQANYGYTF
cdr3_nt: TGTGCCAGTACTTTATGGACAGGGCAAGCTAACTATGGCTACACCTTC
d_call: TRBD1
clone_size: -
v_call: TRBV2
j_call: TRBJ1-2

cdr3_aa: CASRRQEDQPQHF
cdr3_nt: TGTGCCAGCAGGAGACAGGAGGATCAGCCCCAGCATTTT
d_call: -
clone_size: -
v_call: TRBV6-5
j_call: TRBJ1-5